This TCR beta chain appears in the sequencing data of a study of cytomegalovirus exposure and HLA in healthy donors. Findings of the study overall: Cytomegalovirus-associated TCR beta chains were listed, numbering approximately 150.

A remark on this clone: Its matching antigen is unknown.

With 60 Vbeta and 13 Jbeta primers, the PCR was carried out. Clones were sequenced by immunoSEQ multiplex PCR, and TCRdb holds only the in-frame ones, with some missing. Of roughly 190,000 clones listed, 81% are singletons. V shed 0 bases and J 2 bases; nucleotides not matched to a gene: 6. Germline CDR1 reads SGHRS; CDR2 reads YFSETQ. CDR3 length equals 17 residues. This clonotype originated in a middle-aged man in good health and CMV-seronegative. Sequencing input: PBMCs. The gene calls are TRBV5-1 and TRBJ2-3, with 10 nucleotides matching TRBD2. The chain's CDR3 is CASSLAIAGGPTDTQYF. The CDR3 bases are TGCGCCAGCAGCTTGGCCATAGCGGGGGGCCCCACAGATACGCAGTATTTT.